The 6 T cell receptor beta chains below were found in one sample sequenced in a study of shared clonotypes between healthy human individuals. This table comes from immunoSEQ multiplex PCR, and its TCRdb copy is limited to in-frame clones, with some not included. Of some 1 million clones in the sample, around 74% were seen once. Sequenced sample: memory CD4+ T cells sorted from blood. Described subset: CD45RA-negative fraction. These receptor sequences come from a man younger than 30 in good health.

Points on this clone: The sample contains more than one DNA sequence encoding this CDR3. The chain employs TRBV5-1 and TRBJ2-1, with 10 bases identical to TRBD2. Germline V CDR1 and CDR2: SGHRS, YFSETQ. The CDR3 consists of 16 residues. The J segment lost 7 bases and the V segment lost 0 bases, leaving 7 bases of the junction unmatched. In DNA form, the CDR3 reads TGCGCCAGCAGCTTGGGTATAGCGGGGGGATGGAATGAGCAGTTCTTC. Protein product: CASSLGIAGGWNEQFF. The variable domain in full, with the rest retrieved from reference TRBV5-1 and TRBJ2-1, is KAGVTQTPRYLIKTRGQQVTLSCSPISGHRSVSWYQQTPGQGLQFLFEYFSETQRNKGNFPGRFSGRQFSNSRSEMNVSTLELGDSALYLCASSLGIAGGWNEQFFGPGTRLTVL.

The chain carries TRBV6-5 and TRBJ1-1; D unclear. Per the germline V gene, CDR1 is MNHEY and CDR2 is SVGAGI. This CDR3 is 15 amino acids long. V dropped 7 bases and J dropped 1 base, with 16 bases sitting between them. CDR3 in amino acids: CASTILGRGNTEAFF. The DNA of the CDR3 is TGTGCCAGCACTATCCTTGGCCGGGGGAACACTGAAGCTTTCTTT.

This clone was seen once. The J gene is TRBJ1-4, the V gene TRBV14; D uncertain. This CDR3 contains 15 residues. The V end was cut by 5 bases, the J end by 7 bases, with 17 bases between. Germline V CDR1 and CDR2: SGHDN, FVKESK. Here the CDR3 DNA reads TGTGCCAGCAGCTCTGGGAGGGAAAAGAGTGAAAAACTGTTTTTT. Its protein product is CASSSGREKSEKLFF.

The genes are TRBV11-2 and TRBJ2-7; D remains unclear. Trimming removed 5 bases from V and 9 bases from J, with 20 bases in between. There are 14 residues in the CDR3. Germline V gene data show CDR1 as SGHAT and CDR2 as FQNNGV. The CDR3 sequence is CASSRGGPSRGQYF. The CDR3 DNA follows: TGTGCCAGCAGCCGAGGTGGCCCCTCCCGAGGGCAGTACTTC.

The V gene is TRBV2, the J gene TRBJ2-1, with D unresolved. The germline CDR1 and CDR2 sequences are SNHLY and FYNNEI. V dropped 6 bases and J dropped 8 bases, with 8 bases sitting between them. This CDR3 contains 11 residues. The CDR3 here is CASSSRDEQFF. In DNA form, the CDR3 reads TGTGCCAGCAGCTCAAGGGATGAGCAGTTCTTC.

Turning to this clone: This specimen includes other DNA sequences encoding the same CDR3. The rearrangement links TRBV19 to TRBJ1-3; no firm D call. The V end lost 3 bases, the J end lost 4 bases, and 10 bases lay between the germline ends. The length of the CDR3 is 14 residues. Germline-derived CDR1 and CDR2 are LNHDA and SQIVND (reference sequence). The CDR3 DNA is TGTGCCAGTAGTATTGGGGTCAGCGGAAACACCATATATTTT. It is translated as CASSIGVSGNTIYF.